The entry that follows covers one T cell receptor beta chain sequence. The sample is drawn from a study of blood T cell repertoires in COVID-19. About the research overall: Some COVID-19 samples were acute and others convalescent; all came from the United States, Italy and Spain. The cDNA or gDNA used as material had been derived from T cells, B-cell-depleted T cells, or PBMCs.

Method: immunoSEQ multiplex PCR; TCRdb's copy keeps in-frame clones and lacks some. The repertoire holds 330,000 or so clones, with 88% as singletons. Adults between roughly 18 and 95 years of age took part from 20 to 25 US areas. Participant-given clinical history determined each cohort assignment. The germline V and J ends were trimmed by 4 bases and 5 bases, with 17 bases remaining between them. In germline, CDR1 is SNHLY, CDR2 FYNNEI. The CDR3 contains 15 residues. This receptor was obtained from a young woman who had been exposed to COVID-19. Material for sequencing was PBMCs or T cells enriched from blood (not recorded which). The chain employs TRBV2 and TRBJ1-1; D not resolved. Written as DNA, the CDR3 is TGTGCCAGCAGTGGGGATGCCGGGAAGCGGACTGAAGCTTTCTTT. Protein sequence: CASSGDAGKRTEAFF. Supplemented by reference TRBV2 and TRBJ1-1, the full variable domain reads EPEVTQTPSHQVTQMGQEVILRCVPISNHLYFYWYRQILGQKVEFLVSFYNNEISEKSEIFDDQFSVERPDGSNFTLKIRSTKLEDSAMYFCASSGDAGKRTEAFFGQGTRLTVV.